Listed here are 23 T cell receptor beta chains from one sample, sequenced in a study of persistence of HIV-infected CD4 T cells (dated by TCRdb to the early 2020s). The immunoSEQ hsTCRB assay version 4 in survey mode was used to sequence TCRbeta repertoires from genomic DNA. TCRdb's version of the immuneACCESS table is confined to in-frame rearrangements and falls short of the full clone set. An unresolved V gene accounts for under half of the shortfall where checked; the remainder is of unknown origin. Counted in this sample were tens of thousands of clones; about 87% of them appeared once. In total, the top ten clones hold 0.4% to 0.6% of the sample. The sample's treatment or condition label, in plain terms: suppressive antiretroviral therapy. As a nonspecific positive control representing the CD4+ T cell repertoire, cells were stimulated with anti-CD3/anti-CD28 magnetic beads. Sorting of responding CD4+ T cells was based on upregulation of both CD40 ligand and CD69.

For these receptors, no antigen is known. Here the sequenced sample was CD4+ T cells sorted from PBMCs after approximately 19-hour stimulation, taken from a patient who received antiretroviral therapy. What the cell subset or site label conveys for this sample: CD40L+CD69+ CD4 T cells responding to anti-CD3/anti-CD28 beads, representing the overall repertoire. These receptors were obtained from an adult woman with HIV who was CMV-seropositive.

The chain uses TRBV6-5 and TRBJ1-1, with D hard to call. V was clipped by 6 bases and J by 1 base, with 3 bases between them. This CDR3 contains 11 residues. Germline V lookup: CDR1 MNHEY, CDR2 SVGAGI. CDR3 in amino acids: CASSRNTEAFF. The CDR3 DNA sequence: TGTGCCAGCAGCCGGAACACTGAAGCTTTCTTT.

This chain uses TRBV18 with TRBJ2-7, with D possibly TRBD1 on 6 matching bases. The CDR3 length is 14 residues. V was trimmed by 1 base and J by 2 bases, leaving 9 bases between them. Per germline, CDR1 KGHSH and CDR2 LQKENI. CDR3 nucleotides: TGTGCCAGCTCACCACGGACAGCGACCTACGAGCAGTACTTC. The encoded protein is CASSPRTATYEQYF. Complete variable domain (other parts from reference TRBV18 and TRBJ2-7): NAGVMQNPRHLVRRRGQEARLRCSPMKGHSHVYWYRQLPEEGLKFMVYLQKENIIDESGMPKERFSAEFPKEGPSILRIQQVVRGDSAAYFCASSPRTATYEQYFGPGTRLTVT.

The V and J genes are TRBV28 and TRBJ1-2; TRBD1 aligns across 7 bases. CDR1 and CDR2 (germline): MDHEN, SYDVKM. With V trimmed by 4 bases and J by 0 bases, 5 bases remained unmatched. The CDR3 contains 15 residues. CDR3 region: CASSSGTAANYGYTF. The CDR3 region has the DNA TGTGCCAGCAGTTCAGGGACAGCTGCTAACTATGGCTACACCTTC.

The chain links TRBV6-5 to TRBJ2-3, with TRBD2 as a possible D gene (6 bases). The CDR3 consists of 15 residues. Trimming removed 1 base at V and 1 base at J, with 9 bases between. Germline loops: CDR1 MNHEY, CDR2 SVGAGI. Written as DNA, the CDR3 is TGTGCCAGCAGTTACTACTCGGGGGGCACAGATACGCAGTATTTT. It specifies CASSYYSGGTDTQYF.

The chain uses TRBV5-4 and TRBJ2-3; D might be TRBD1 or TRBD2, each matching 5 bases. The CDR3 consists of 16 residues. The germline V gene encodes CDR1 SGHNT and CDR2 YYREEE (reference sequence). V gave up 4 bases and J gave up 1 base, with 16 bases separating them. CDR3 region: CASSAPAWGRTDTQYF. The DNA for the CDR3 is TGTGCCAGCAGCGCCCCCGCCTGGGGACGCACAGATACGCAGTATTTT.

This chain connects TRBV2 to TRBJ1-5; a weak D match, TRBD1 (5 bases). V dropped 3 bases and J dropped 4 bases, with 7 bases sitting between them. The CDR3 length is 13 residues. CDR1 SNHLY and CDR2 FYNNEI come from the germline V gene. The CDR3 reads CASSDRENQPQHF. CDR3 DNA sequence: TGTGCCAGCAGTGACAGGGAGAATCAGCCCCAGCATTTT.

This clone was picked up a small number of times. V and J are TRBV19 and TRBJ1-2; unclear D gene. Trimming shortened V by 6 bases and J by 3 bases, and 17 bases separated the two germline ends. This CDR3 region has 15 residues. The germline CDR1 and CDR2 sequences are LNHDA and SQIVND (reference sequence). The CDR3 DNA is TGTGCCAGTAGGTCATCAACCAGAGATTACTATGGCTACACCTTC. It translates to CASRSSTRDYYGYTF.

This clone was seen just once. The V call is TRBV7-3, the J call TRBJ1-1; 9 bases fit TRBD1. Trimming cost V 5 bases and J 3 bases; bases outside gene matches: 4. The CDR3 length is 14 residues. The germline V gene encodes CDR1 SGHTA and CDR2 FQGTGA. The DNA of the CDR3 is TGTGCCAGCAGCCCGGGACAGGGACACACTGAAGCTTTCTTT. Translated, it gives CASSPGQGHTEAFF.

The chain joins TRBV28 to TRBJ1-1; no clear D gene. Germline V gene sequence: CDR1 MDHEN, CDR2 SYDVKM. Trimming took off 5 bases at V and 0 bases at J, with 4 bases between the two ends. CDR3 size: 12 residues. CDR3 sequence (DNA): TGTGCCAGCAGTCCAATGAACACTGAAGCTTTCTTT. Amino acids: CASSPMNTEAFF.

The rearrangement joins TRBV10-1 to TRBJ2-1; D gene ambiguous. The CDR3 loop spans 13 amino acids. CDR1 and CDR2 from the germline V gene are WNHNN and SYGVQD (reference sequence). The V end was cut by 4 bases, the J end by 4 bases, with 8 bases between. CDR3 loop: CASSVYSYNEQFF. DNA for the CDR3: TGCGCCAGCAGTGTTTATTCGTACAATGAGCAGTTCTTC.

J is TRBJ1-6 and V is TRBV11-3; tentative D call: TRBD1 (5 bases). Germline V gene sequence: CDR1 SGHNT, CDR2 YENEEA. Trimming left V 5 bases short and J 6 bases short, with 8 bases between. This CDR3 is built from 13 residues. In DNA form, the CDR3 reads TGTGCCAGCAGCAAACAGGTTAATTCACCCCTCCACTTT. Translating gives CASSKQVNSPLHF. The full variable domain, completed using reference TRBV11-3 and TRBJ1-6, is EAGVVQSPRYKIIEKKQPVAFWCNPISGHNTLYWYLQNLGQGPELLIRYENEEAVDDSQLPKDRFSAERLKGVDSTLKIQPAELGDSAVYLCASSKQVNSPLHFGNGTRLTVT.

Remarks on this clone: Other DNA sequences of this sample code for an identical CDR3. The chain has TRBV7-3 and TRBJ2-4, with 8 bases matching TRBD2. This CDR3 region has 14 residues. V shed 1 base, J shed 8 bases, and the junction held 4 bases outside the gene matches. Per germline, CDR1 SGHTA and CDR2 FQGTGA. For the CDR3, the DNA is TGTGCCAGCAGCTTAAGGTCCGGGAGGGACATTCAGTACTTC. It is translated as CASSLRSGRDIQYF.

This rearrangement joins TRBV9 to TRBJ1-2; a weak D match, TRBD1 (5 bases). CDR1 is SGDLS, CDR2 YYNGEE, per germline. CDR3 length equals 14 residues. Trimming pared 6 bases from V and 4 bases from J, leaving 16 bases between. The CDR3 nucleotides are TGTGCCAGCACCCTAGCGGGGGAAAGCTATGGCTACACCTTC. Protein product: CASTLAGESYGYTF.

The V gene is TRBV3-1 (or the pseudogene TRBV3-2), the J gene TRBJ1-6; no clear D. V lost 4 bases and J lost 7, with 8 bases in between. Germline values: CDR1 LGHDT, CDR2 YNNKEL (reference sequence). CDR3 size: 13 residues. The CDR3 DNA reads TGTGCCAGCAGCCCCCTAGGGAATTCACCCCTCCACTTT. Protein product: CASSPLGNSPLHF.

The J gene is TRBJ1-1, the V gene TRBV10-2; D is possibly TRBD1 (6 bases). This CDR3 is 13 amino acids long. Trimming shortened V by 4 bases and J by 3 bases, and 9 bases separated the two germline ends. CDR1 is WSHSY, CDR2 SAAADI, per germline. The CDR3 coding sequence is TGCGCCAGCAGTGTACAGGGACACACTGAAGCTTTCTTT. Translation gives CASSVQGHTEAFF.

CDR3 coding DNA: TGTGCCAGCTCCCCAGCGGGGGGGCAGGGCTCTGGAAACACCATATATTTT. This translates into CASSPAGGQGSGNTIYF. This chain uses TRBV28 with TRBJ1-3, with D possibly TRBD1 on 6 matching bases. Trimming pared 8 bases from V and 0 bases from J, leaving 20 bases between. Germline CDR1 MDHEN, CDR2 SYDVKM. The CDR3 is 17 residues long.

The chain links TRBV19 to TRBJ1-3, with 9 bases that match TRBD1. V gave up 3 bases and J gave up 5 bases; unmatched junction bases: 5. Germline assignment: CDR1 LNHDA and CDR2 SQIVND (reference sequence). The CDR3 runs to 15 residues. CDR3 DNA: TGTGCCAGTAGTATCTTACAGGGGGCGCGAAACACCATATATTTT. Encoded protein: CASSILQGARNTIYF. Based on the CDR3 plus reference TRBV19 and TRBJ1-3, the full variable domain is DGGITQSPKYLFRKEGQNVTLSCEQNLNHDAMYWYRQDPGQGLRLIYYSQIVNDFQKGDIAEGYSVSREKKESFPLTVTSAQKNPTAFYLCASSILQGARNTIYFGEGSWLTVV.

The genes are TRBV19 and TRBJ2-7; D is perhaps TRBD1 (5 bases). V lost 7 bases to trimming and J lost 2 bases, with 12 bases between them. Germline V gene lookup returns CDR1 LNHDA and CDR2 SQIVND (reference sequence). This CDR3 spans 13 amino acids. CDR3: CASTAGHPYEQYF. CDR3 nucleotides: TGTGCCAGTACCGCCGGACACCCCTACGAGCAGTACTTC.

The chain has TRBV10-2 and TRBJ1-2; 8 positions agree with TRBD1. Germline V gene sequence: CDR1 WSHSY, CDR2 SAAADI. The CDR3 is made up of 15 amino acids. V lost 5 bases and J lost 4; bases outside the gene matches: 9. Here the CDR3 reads CASSPTGQGAYGYTF. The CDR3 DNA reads TGCGCCAGCAGTCCTACCGGACAGGGTGCCTATGGCTACACCTTC.

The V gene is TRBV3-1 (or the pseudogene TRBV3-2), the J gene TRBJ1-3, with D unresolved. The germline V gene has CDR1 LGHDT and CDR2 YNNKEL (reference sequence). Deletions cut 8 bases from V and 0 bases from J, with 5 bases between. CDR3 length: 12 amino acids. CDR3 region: CASRYSGNTIYF. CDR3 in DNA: TGTGCCAGCCGGTACTCTGGAAACACCATATATTTT.

CDR3 region: CASSRGGSSYEQYF. CDR3 sequence (DNA): TGTGCCAGCAGCCGCGGGGGGAGCTCCTACGAGCAGTACTTC. This rearrangement joins TRBV27 to TRBJ2-7, with 8 positions matching TRBD2. Losses at the gene ends were 6 bases for V and 0 bases for J; bases not matched to a gene: 4. The CDR3 is made up of 14 amino acids. Per the germline V gene, CDR1 is MNHEY and CDR2 is SMNVEV (reference sequence).

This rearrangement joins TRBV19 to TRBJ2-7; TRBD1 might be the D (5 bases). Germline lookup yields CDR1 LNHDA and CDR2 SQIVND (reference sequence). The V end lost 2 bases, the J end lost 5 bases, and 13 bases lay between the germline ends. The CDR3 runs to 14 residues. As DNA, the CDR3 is TGTGCCAGTAGTATAAGGGGTCTGGCCAACGAGCAGTACTTC. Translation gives CASSIRGLANEQYF.

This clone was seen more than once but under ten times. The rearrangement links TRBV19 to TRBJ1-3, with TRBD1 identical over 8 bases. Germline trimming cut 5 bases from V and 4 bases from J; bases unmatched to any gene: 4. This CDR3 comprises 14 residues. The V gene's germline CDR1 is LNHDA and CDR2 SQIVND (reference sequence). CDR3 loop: CASSGQGWGNTIYF. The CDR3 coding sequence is TGTGCCAGTAGTGGACAGGGTTGGGGAAACACCATATATTTT.